The 7 T cell receptor beta chains listed next were all sequenced from one sample in a study of PD-1 blockade in classical Hodgkin lymphoma. Regarding time point: cycle 4 day 1 (C4D1), after six to seven weeks of nivolumab. Each of the patients experienced relapse following autologous stem cell transplantation, and their brentuximab vedotin exposure differed. Purification of CD4+ T cells from thawed PBMCs was performed via magnetic negative selection. The table came from immunoSEQ multiplex PCR; TCRdb's copy has only in-frame clones and leaves some out. The sample has more than 20,000 clones, 65% to 80% seen once; the top ten hold roughly 1.2%. The starting material was CD4+ T cells from blood, obtained before the fourth cycle of nivolumab. These receptor sequences come from a human donor with classical Hodgkin lymphoma.

Comment on this clone: One end of the junction does not line up with germline, which may come from a read error. This rearrangement joins TRBV11-2 to TRBJ1-2; D call uncertain. The CDR3 is made up of 16 amino acids. Germline CDR1 and CDR2: SGHAT and FQNNGV. CDR3 nucleotide sequence: TGTGCCAGCAGCTTAGAGGGTGGGTCCACTAACTATGGCTGCACCTTC. It codes for CASSLEGGSTNYGCTF.

The chain recombines TRBV19 with TRBJ1-4, with D perhaps matching TRBD1 (5 bases). The germline CDR1 and CDR2 sequences are LNHDA and SQIVND (reference sequence). The CDR3 is made up of 15 amino acids. Trimming removed 3 bases from V and 0 bases from J, with 8 bases in between. The CDR3, as DNA: TGTGCCAGTAGTATTACAGGCGCAACTAATGAAAAACTGTTTTTT. This codes for CASSITGATNEKLFF.

In its sample, this clone was seen a few times. The V gene is TRBV4-2, the J gene TRBJ2-5; D might be TRBD2 (5 bases). There are 14 residues in the CDR3. Trimming stripped 4 bases from V and 6 bases from J, with 15 bases between. Per the germline V gene, CDR1 is LGHNA and CDR2 is YNFKEQ. The CDR3 here is CASSPELSVQTQYF. The CDR3 DNA follows: TGTGCCAGCAGCCCAGAACTTAGCGTTCAGACCCAGTACTTC.

The chain couples TRBV5-3 to TRBJ1-3, with 10 nucleotides matching TRBD1. TRBV5-3 is an open reading frame, and its role is uncertain. This CDR3 contains 17 residues. J was trimmed by 4 bases and V by 8 bases; bases with no gene match: 15. CDR3 nucleotide sequence: TGTGCCAGGGCGGAATGTCCCGGGACAGGGGCGGGAAACACCATATATTTT. Amino acid sequence: CARAECPGTGAGNTIYF.

The chain is built from TRBV6-6 and TRBJ2-5; 8 bases are shared with TRBD1. This CDR3 is built from 15 residues. After removal of 0 bases from V and 5 bases from J, the junction contained 5 bases not matched to a gene. Germline assignment: CDR1 MNHNY and CDR2 SVGAGI (reference sequence). The CDR3, as DNA: TGTGCCAGCAGTTACTCGAGAAGGACAGGGGAGACCCAGTACTTC. Its protein product is CASSYSRRTGETQYF.

The chain employs TRBV19 and TRBJ1-1; D remains ambiguous. Germline-derived CDR1 and CDR2 are LNHDA and SQIVND (reference sequence). The CDR3 has 13 residues. Deletions cut 3 bases from V and 0 bases from J, with 5 bases between. CDR3 DNA sequence: TGTGCCAGTAGTATGGCCGTGAACACTGAAGCTTTCTTT. Protein: CASSMAVNTEAFF.

This clone has more than one count but fewer than ten. An end of the junction differs from the germline gene, which may be a read error. The rearrangement joins TRBV7-7 to TRBJ2-3; D might be TRBD1 (5 bases). This CDR3 contains 13 residues. From germline, CDR1 is SSHAT and CDR2 FNYEAQ (reference sequence). CDR3 sequence (DNA): TGTGCTAGCAGCGCCACTGTTGGGGCGACGCAGTATTTT. Translated, it gives CASSATVGATQYF.